This section outlines one TCR beta chain sequence together with its context. The antigen remains undetermined. V shed 2 bases, J shed 4 bases, and the junction held 6 bases outside the gene matches. The CDR3 has 15 residues. CDR1 is SGHRS and CDR2 is YFSETQ in the germline V gene. This specimen comes from a study of cytomegalovirus exposure and HLA in healthy donors. Regarding the study as a whole: Later analysis showed TCR association rates varying by HLA locus, highest for DRB1 and lowest for HLA-C. Among TCR beta chains, those listed as cytomegalovirus-associated numbered approximately 150.

Primers included in the PCR were 60 Vbeta and 13 Jbeta primers. TCRdb keeps only in-frame clones here, not all; method: immunoSEQ multiplex PCR. This table has a few hundred thousand clones, around 80% appearing once. This clonotype originated in a man aged 40-50 years in good health and CMV-seronegative. This rearrangement joins TRBV5-1 to TRBJ2-1; 7 nucleotides match TRBD1. The sequencing input was PBMCs. The CDR3 nucleotides are TGCGCCAGCAGCTTTCGGGACAGCTCTTACAATGAGCAGTTCTTC. Its protein product is CASSFRDSSYNEQFF.